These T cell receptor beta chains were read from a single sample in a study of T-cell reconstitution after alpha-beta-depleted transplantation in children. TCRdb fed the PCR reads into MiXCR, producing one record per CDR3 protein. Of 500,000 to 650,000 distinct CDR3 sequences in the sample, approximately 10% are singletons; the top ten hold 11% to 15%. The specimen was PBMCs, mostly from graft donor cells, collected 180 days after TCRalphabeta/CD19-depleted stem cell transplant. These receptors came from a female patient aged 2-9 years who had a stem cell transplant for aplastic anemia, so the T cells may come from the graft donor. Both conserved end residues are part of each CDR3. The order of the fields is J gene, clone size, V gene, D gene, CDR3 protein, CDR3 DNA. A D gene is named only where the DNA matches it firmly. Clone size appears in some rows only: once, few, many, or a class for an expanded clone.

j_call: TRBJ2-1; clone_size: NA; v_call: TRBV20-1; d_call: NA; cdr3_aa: CSARFSGTYNEQFF; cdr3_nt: TGCAGTGCTAGATTCTCTGGGACCTACAATGAGCAGTTCTTC
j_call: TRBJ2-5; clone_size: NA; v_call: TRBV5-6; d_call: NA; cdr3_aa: CASSRGQRGTQYF; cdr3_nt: TGTGCCAGCAGCCGGGGCCAGCGAGGGACCCAGTACTTC
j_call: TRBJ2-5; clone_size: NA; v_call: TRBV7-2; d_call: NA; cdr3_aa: CASSRQIQETQYF; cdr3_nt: TGTGCCAGCAGCCGACAGATACAAGAGACCCAGTACTTC
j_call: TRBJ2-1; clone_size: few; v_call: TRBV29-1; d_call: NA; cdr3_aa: CSVAGQRVFNEQFF; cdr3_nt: TGCAGCGTCGCGGGACAGAGGGTCTTCAATGAGCAGTTCTTC
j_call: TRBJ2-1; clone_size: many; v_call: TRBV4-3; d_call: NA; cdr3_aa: CASSHGLGTYSYNEQFF; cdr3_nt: TGCGCCAGCAGCCATGGGCTAGGCACCTACTCCTACAATGAGCAGTTCTTC
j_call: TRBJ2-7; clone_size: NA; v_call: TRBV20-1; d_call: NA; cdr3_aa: CSARTDKIYEQYF; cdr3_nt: TGCAGTGCTAGGACGGACAAGATCTACGAGCAGTACTTC
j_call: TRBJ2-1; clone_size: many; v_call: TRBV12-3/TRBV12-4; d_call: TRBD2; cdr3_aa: CASRASGSSYNEQFF; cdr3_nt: TGTGCCAGCAGGGCTAGCGGGAGCTCCTACAATGAGCAGTTCTTC
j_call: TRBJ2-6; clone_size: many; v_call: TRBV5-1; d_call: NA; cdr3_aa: CASSLPGSGANVLTF; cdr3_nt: TGCGCCAGCAGCTTGCCAGGATCTGGGGCCAACGTCCTGACTTTC
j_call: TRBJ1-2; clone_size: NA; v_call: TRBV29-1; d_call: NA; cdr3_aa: CSVESRDYGYTF; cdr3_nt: TGCAGCGTCGAGTCCAGGGATTATGGCTACACCTTC
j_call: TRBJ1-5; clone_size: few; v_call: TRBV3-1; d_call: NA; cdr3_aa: CASSHRGGQPQHF; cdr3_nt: TGTGCCAGCAGCCATCGCGGTGGGCAGCCCCAGCATTTT
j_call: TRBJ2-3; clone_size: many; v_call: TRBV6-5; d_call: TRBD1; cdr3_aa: CASSYSLIGQGATDTQYF; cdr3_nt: TGTGCCAGCAGTTACTCGTTAATTGGGCAGGGGGCCACAGATACGCAGTATTTT
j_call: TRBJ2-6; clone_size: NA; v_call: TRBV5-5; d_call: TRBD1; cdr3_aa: CASSLWGQGHSGANVLTF; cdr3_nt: TGTGCCAGCAGCTTGTGGGGACAGGGACACTCTGGGGCCAACGTCCTGACTTTC
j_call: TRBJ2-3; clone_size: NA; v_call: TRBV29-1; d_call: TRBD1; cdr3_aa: CSVGGQGGTDTQYF; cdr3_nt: TGCAGCGTTGGAGGTCAGGGGGGCACAGATACGCAGTATTTT
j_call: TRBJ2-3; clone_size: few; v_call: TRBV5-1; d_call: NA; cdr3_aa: CASSPPQPLADTQYF; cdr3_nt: TGCGCCAGCAGCCCCCCCCAGCCCTTGGCCGATACGCAGTATTTT
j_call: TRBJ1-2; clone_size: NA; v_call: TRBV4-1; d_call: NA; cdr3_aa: CASSQDERLPYGYTF; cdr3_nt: TGCGCCAGCAGCCAAGATGAACGGCTTCCCTATGGCTACACCTTC
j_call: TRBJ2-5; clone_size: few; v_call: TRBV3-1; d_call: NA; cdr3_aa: CASSQELSGETQYF; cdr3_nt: TGTGCCAGCAGCCAAGAATTATCTGGGGAGACCCAGTACTTC
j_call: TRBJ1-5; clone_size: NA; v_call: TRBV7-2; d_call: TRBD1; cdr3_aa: CASSQAGQGFRNQPQHF; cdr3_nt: TGTGCCAGCAGCCAAGCGGGACAGGGATTTCGTAATCAGCCCCAGCATTTT
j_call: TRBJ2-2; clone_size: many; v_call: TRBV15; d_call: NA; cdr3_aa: CATSRDSIDTGELFF; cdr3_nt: TGTGCCACCAGCAGAGATTCAATCGACACCGGGGAGCTGTTTTTT
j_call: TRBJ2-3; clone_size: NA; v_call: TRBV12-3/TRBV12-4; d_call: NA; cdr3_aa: CASSFTARPDDTQYF; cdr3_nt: TGTGCCAGCAGTTTCACGGCCCGACCTGATGATACGCAGTATTTT
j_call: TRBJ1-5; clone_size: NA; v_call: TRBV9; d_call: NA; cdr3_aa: CASREAAQNQPQHF; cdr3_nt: TGTGCCAGCAGGGAAGCAGCACAGAATCAGCCCCAGCATTTT
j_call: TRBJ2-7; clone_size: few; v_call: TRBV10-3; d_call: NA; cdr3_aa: CAISGLQASYEQYF; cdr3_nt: TGTGCCATCAGTGGGTTGCAGGCCTCCTACGAGCAGTACTTC
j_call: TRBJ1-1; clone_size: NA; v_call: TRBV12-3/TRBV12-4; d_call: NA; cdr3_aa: CASRPGYEAFF; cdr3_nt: TGTGCCAGCAGACCCGGGTATGAAGCTTTCTTT
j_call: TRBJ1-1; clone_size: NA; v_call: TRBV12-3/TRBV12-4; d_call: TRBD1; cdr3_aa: CASSPGTGPSNTEAFF; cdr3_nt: TGTGCCAGCAGCCCCGGGACAGGACCTTCGAACACTGAAGCTTTCTTT
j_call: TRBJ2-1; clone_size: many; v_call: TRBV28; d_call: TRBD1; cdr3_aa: CASSTGTGSYNEQFF; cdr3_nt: TGTGCCAGCAGTACCGGGACAGGCTCCTACAATGAGCAGTTCTTC
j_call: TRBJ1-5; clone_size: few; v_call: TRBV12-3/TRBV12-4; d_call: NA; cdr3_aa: CASSLRGSGRRQPQHF; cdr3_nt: TGTGCCAGCAGTTTAAGGGGGTCAGGGAGGCGGCAGCCCCAGCATTTT
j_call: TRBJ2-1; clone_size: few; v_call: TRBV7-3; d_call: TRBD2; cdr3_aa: CASSPRLAGMNEQFF; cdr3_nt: TGTGCCAGCAGCCCCCGACTAGCGGGAATGAATGAGCAGTTCTTC
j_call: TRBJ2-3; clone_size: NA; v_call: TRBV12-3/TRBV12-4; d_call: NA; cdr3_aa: CASSSQRATDTQYF; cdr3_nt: TGTGCCAGCAGTTCTCAGCGGGCCACAGATACGCAGTATTTT
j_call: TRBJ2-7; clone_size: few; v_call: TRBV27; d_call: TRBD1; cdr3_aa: CASSLIGDRDFYEQYF; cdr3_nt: TGTGCCAGCAGTTTAATCGGGGACAGGGACTTCTACGAGCAGTACTTC
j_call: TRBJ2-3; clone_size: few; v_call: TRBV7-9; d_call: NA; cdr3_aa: CASSQGRESQYF; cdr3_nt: TGTGCCAGCAGCCAAGGACGGGAGTCACAGTATTTT